The sequence of this T cell receptor beta chain was determined in a study of T cell responses to AZD1222 COVID-19 vaccine. Points from the study as a whole: Only a handful of people who got AZD1222 tested seropositive at baseline. Receipt of two AZD1222 doses was followed by a rise in Spike-specific TCR breadth and depth.

Comment on this clone: Its antigen is still unknown.

CDR3 length: 14 amino acids. With V trimmed by 3 bases and J by 4 bases, 5 bases remained unmatched. Germline V gene lookup returns CDR1 SGHNT and CDR2 YYREEE (reference sequence). Here immunoSEQ multiplex PCR was the method, and the copy in TCRdb shows in-frame clones only, minus some. The table lists 150,000 to 180,000 clones, over 80% of them singletons. The receptor comes from an adult who received the AZD1222 COVID-19 vaccine. The chain uses TRBV5-4 and TRBJ1-2, with 8 positions matching TRBD1. The starting material was peripheral blood, obtained 28 days after the second AZD1222 dose. The CDR3 DNA reads TGTGCCAGCAGCTGGGGACAGGAAGGCTATGGCTACACCTTC. It is translated as CASSWGQEGYGYTF.